Listed below are T cell receptor beta chains from one sample, sequenced in a study of T cell responses to AZD1222 COVID-19 vaccine. Clones were read by immunoSEQ multiplex PCR, and TCRdb kept only the in-frame ones, dropping some. With about 140,000 clones in the sample, the ten largest clones hold about 2%. What was sequenced was peripheral blood. These TCRs come from an adult in good health. The CDR3 runs from the conserved cysteine through the conserved F or W. D genes are given only for firm matches.

j_gene	v_gene	d_gene	CDR3nt	CDR3aa
TRBJ2-3	TRBV7-6	-	TGTGCCAGCAGCTTAGTGGGGGGGGGCCGTGGCACAGATACGCAGTATTTT	CASSLVGGGRGTDTQYF
TRBJ2-3	TRBV19	-	TGTGCCAGTAGTATAGATCGCGCGGATACGCAGTATTTT	CASSIDRADTQYF
TRBJ1-5	TRBV12-3/TRBV12-4	-	TGTGCCAGCAGTCCGTCCTTGAGGCCCCAGCATTTT	CASSPSLRPQHF
TRBJ2-7	TRBV7-2	TRBD1	TGTGCCAGCAGCTTTCCGGGACAGGGGGCTTACGAGCAGTACTTC	CASSFPGQGAYEQYF
TRBJ2-1	TRBV27	-	TGTGCCAGCAGTTCCATACGGGGGCCGTACAATGAGCAGTTCTTC	CASSSIRGPYNEQFF
TRBJ2-7	TRBV11-2	TRBD2	TGTGCCAGCAGCCCCGGGAGGACCTACGAGCAGTACTTC	CASSPGRTYEQYF
TRBJ1-1	TRBV7-9	TRBD1	TGTGCCAGCAGCTTAGTGACAGGGGGCAGAAACACTGAAGCTTTCTTT	CASSLVTGGRNTEAFF
TRBJ2-3	TRBV5-4	-	TGTGCCAGCAGCTTTAAATCGGCGGTGGCCAGACGCACAGATACGCAGTATTTT	CASSFKSAVARRTDTQYF
TRBJ1-2	TRBV19	-	TGTGCCAGTAGTATGGGTGACGGAAGGTTCTATGGCTACACCTTC	CASSMGDGRFYGYTF
TRBJ1-2	TRBV3-1/TRBV3-2	TRBD1	TGTGCCAGCAGCCCGGTAATCGGACAGGGGGCAGGGAATGGCTACACCTTC	CASSPVIGQGAGNGYTF
TRBJ2-2	TRBV27	-	TGTGCCAGCAGTGTTGGACAGATGAACACCGGGGAGCTGTTTTTT	CASSVGQMNTGELFF
TRBJ1-1	TRBV9	-	TGTGCCAGCAGCCCAAGGGGAGATCTGAACACTGAAGCTTTCTTT	CASSPRGDLNTEAFF
TRBJ2-1	TRBV29-1	-	TGCAGCGTTGAAACAGGCTCATACAATGAGCAGTTCTTC	CSVETGSYNEQFF
TRBJ1-1	TRBV18	-	TGTGCCAGCTCCCGGGCCGGGGGTGACACTGAAGCTTTCTTT	CASSRAGGDTEAFF
TRBJ2-7	TRBV5-1	TRBD1	TGCGCCAGCAGCTTCAACAGGGGTTCCGAGCAGTACTTC	CASSFNRGSEQYF
TRBJ2-1	TRBV11-2	TRBD1	TGTGCCAGCAGCAAAGTAGGGGGCGCCGGCAATGAGCAGTTCTTC	CASSKVGGAGNEQFF
TRBJ2-2	TRBV7-9	TRBD2	TGTGCCAGCATCCCCCGGGGGGCCGGGGAGCTGTTTTTT	CASIPRGAGELFF
TRBJ1-6	TRBV7-6	TRBD1	TGTGCCAGCAGCTTCGACAGGGTCTCACCCCTCCACTTT	CASSFDRVSPLHF
TRBJ2-1	TRBV2	TRBD1	TGTGCCAGCAGTGAAGAAGGGGGCAGGGCGGGCAATGAGCAGTTCTTC	CASSEEGGRAGNEQFF
TRBJ1-2	TRBV14	-	TGTGCCAGCAGCCAAGAGAGGGGCAGGAGGTATGGCTACACCTTC	CASSQERGRRYGYTF
TRBJ2-2	TRBV6-5	-	TGTGCCAGCAGTTTGGGCCTCACCCTCACCGGGGAGCTGTTTTTT	CASSLGLTLTGELFF
TRBJ2-1	TRBV7-9	-	TGTGCCAGCAGCTTCGGAAATTACGGGTACAATGAGCAGTTCTTC	CASSFGNYGYNEQFF
TRBJ2-5	TRBV14	-	TGTGCCAGCAGCCCTCTGGACTTTGAGACCCAGTACTTC	CASSPLDFETQYF
TRBJ1-1	TRBV7-9	-	TGTGCCAGCAGCTTAGGGGTCATGAACACTGAAGCTTTCTTT	CASSLGVMNTEAFF
TRBJ2-5	TRBV5-6	TRBD2	TGTGCCAGCAGTATCCCTAGCGGGGGGGGACAAGAGACCCAGTACTTC	CASSIPSGGGQETQYF
TRBJ2-7	TRBV7-9	-	TGTGCCAGCAGCCCGGCCGGGACAAGATCCTACGAGCAGTACTTC	CASSPAGTRSYEQYF
TRBJ2-6	TRBV28	-	TGTGCCAGCAGTCCCCCCCCCAAGATACTTTCTGGGGCCAACGTCCTGACTTTC	CASSPPPKILSGANVLTF
TRBJ2-3	TRBV4-2	TRBD1	TGTGCCAGCAGCTATGAAAACCGACCGGGACAGGGGGCTACAGATACGCAGTATTTT	CASSYENRPGQGATDTQYF
TRBJ1-2	TRBV11-3	TRBD1	TGTGCCAGCAAGGGGGCAGGGGATAATGGCTACACCTTC	CASKGAGDNGYTF
TRBJ1-6	TRBV15	-	TGTGCCACCAGCAGAGAGCCAGATTCACCCCTCCACTTT	CATSREPDSPLHF
TRBJ1-6	TRBV15	TRBD1	TGTGCCACCAGCCCTAGGACAGGGAGTAATTCACCCCTCCACTTT	CATSPRTGSNSPLHF
TRBJ1-2	TRBV6-5	-	TGTGCCAGCAGTTACTCGTCCGGAGGGCATGGCTACACCTTC	CASSYSSGGHGYTF
TRBJ1-1	TRBV2	-	TGTGCCAGCAGCCCACAGGGCGTGCGCGAAGCTTTCTTT	CASSPQGVREAFF
TRBJ1-2	TRBV19	TRBD1	TGTGCCAGTAGTATAGATCTGGGACAGAATTCATATGGCTACACCTTC	CASSIDLGQNSYGYTF
TRBJ2-2	TRBV4-3	TRBD2	TGCGCCAGCAGCCAAGATAGCGCTTTAATAGCGGGGGGGCGTACCGGGGAGCTGTTTTTT	CASSQDSALIAGGRTGELFF
TRBJ1-1	TRBV13	TRBD1	TGTGCCAGCAGCCGTAAACAGGGGTTGTGGACTGAAGCTTTCTTT	CASSRKQGLWTEAFF
TRBJ1-3	TRBV6-6	-	TGTGCCAGCAGTTACTCGACGGGGTTCTCTGGAAACACCATATATTTT	CASSYSTGFSGNTIYF
TRBJ1-5	TRBV27	-	TGTGCCAGCAGTTTTGACAGGCTTGGCAATCAGCCCCAGCATTTT	CASSFDRLGNQPQHF
TRBJ2-1	TRBV29-1	TRBD1	TGCAGCGCTATTGGGACAGGGGTGGATGAGCAGTTCTTC	CSAIGTGVDEQFF
TRBJ1-1	TRBV11-1	-	TGTGCCAGCAGCTTAGGGTATGACAGCGGGAACACTGAAGCTTTCTTT	CASSLGYDSGNTEAFF
TRBJ2-3	TRBV3-1/TRBV3-2	TRBD2	TGTGCCAGCAGCCACTTCGGGATAGCGGGGGGGCGGAAGACAGATACGCAGTATTTT	CASSHFGIAGGRKTDTQYF
TRBJ2-3	TRBV7-3	-	TGTGCCAGCAGCCCCGATCGGGGGACAGATACGCAGTATTTT	CASSPDRGTDTQYF
TRBJ1-1	TRBV12-3/TRBV12-4	-	TGTGCCAGCAGCCCCGGGGGTAACGCTGAAGCTTTCTTT	CASSPGGNAEAFF
TRBJ2-2	TRBV7-9	-	TGTGCCAGCAGCTTAGGGGCCGAGGGCGCGAACACCGGGGAGCTGTTTTTT	CASSLGAEGANTGELFF
TRBJ1-6	TRBV6-1	-	TGTGCCAGCAGTGAGGTGGTCGATTCACCCCTCCACTTT	CASSEVVDSPLHF
TRBJ1-2	TRBV5-1	TRBD1	TGCGCCAGCAGCTCGCGGGGGACAGCCGGGGATGGCTACACCTTC	CASSSRGTAGDGYTF
TRBJ1-3	TRBV7-8	-	TGTGCCAGCAGCTTGGGAGGGGCTGGAAACACCATATATTTT	CASSLGGAGNTIYF
TRBJ1-2	TRBV7-9	-	TGTGCCAGCAGCTCTCCAGGGGATCACCCCTATGGCTACACCTTC	CASSSPGDHPYGYTF
TRBJ1-1	TRBV12-3/TRBV12-4	-	TGTGCCAGCAGTTTATGGCCGGGCACTGAAGCTTTCTTT	CASSLWPGTEAFF
TRBJ1-4	TRBV29-1	TRBD1	TGCAGCGTGGGACAGGGGGGAGCTAATGAAAAACTGTTTTTT	CSVGQGGANEKLFF
TRBJ1-2	TRBV6-1	TRBD1	TGTGCCAGCAGTGGAACGGGACAGGGGACCCATTACTATGGCTACACCTTC	CASSGTGQGTHYYGYTF
TRBJ1-2	TRBV24-1	TRBD1	TGTGCCACCAGTGACGCCGGGACCCCAGGGGGGGGCTACACCTTC	CATSDAGTPGGGYTF
TRBJ2-1	TRBV6-6	TRBD2	TGTGCCAGCAGTCGGACTAGCGGGGGGTTTAGCTCCTACAATGAGCAGTTCTTC	CASSRTSGGFSSYNEQFF
TRBJ2-1	TRBV7-8	-	TGTGCCAGCAGCCCCAATAGGGGACCTTCCAATGAGCAGTTCTTC	CASSPNRGPSNEQFF
TRBJ1-2	TRBV18	-	TGTGCCAGCTCCTACGGACAGAAAAACTATGGCTACACCTTC	CASSYGQKNYGYTF
TRBJ1-2	TRBV6-6	TRBD1	TGTGCCAGCAGGCCGGGACAGGGAAGTAATGGCTACACCTTC	CASRPGQGSNGYTF
TRBJ2-2	TRBV10-3	-	TGTGCCGTTCGCAGGGGCAACACCGGGGAGCTGTTTTTT	CAVRRGNTGELFF